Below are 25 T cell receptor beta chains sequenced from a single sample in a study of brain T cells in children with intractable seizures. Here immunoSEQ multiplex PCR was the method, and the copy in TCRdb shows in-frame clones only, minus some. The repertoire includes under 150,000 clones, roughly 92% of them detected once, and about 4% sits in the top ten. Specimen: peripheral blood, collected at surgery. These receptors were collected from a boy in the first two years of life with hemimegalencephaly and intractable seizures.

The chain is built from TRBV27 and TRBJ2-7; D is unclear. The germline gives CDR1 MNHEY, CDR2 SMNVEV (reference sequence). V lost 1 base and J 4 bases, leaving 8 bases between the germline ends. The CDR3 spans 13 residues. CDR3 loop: CASSLYSQYEQYF. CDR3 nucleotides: TGTGCCAGCAGTTTATACAGTCAGTACGAGCAGTACTTC.

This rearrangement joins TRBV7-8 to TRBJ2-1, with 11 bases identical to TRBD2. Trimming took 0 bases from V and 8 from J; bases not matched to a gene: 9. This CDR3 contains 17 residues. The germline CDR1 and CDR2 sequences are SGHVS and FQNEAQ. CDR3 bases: TGTGCCAGCAGCTTAGCCGTCCTAGCGGGAGGCTCGGATGAGCAGTTCTTC. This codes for CASSLAVLAGGSDEQFF.

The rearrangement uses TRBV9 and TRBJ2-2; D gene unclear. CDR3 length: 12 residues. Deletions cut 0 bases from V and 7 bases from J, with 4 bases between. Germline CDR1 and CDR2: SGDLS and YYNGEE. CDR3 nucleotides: TGTGCCAGCAGCGTAGTTAGCGGGGAGCTGTTTTTT. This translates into CASSVVSGELFF.

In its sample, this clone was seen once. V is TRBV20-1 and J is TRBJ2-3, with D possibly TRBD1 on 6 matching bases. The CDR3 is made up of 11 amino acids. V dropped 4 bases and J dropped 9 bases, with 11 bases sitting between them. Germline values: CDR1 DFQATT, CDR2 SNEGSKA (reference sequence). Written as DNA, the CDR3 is TGCAGTGCTAACAAACAGGGAACGCAGTATTTT. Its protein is CSANKQGTQYF.

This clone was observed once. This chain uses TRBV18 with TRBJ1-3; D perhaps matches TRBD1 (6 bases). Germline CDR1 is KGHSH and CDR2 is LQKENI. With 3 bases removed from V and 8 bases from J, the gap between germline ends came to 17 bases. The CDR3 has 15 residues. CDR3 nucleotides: TGTGCCAGCTCACCCAGGGCAGGGGTCATGGACACCATATATTTT. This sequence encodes CASSPRAGVMDTIYF.

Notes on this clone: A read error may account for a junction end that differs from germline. CDR3 amino acids: CASNYLRQYQETQYF. The CDR3 DNA sequence: TGTGCCAGCAATTACTTGAGACAGTACCAAGAGACCCAGTACTTC. The chain is built from TRBV6-2 or TRBV6-3 and TRBJ2-5; TRBD1 is a possible D gene (5 bases). The CDR3 length is 15 residues. The germline CDR1 and CDR2 sequences are MNHEY and SVGEGT.

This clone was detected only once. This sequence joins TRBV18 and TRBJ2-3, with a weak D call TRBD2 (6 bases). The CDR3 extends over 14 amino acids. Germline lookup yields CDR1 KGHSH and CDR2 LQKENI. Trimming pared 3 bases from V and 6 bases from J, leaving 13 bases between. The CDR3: CASSPAGGADTQYF. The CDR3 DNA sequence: TGTGCCAGCTCACCGGCGGGCGGGGCGGATACGCAGTATTTT.

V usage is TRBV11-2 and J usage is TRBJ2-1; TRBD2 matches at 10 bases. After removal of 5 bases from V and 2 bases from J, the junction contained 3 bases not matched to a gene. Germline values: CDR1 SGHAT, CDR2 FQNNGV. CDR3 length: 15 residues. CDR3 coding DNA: TGTGCCAGCAGCCCCGGGACTAGCGCCTACAATGAGCAGTTCTTC. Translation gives CASSPGTSAYNEQFF.

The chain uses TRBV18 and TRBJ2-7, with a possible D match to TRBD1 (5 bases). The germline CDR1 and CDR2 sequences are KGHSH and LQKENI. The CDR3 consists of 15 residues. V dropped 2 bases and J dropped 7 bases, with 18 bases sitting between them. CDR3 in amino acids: CASSPYGQGNGEQYF. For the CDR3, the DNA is TGTGCCAGCTCACCATATGGGCAGGGAAACGGGGAGCAGTACTTC.

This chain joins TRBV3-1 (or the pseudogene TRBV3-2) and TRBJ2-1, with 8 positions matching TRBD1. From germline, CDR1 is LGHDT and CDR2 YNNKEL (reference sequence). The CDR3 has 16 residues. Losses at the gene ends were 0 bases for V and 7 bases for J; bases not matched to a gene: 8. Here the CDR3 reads CASSQDARGLKNEQFF. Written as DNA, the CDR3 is TGTGCCAGCAGCCAAGATGCCAGGGGGCTAAAAAATGAGCAGTTCTTC.

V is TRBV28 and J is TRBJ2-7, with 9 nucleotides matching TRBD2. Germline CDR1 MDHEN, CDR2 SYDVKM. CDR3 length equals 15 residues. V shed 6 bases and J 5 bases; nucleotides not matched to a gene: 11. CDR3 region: CASSRRAGGIHEQYF. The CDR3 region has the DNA TGTGCCAGCAGCCGGCGAGCGGGAGGAATCCACGAGCAGTACTTC.

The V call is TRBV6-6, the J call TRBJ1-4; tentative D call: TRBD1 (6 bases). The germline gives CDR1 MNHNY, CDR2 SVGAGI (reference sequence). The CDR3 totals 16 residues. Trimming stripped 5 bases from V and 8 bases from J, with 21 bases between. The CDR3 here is CASSPSRGAEGEKLFF. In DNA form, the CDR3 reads TGTGCCAGCAGTCCCTCGAGGGGGGCGGAGGGGGAAAAACTGTTTTTT.

For the CDR3, the DNA is TGTGCCATCAGTGAGTCAGACAGGGGGCGGAACACCGGGGAGCTGTTTTTT. It encodes CAISESDRGRNTGELFF. The chain has TRBV10-3 and TRBJ2-2; TRBD1 matches at 10 bases. The V and J ends lost 0 bases and 1 base, in that order; junction bases with no gene match: 2. In germline, CDR1 is ENHRY, CDR2 SYGVKD. The length of the CDR3 is 17 residues.

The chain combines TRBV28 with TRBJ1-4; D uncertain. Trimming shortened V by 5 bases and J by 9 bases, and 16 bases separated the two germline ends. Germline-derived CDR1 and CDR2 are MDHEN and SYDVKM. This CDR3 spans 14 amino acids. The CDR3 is CASSPLGLTKKLFF. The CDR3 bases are TGTGCCAGCAGTCCCCTAGGGTTAACCAAAAAACTGTTTTTT.

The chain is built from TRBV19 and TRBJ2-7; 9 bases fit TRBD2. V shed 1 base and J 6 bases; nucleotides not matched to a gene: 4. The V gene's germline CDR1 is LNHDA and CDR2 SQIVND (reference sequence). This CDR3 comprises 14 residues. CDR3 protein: CASSIGGAGGEQYF. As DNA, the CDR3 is TGTGCCAGTAGTATAGGAGGAGCGGGAGGCGAGCAGTACTTC.

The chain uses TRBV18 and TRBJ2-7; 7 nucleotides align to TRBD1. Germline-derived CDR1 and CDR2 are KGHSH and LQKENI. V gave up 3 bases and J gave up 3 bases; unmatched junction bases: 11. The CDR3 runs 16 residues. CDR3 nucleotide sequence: TGTGCCAGCTCACCGAGGACAGGCAACTTCCTCTACGAGCAGTACTTC. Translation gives CASSPRTGNFLYEQYF.

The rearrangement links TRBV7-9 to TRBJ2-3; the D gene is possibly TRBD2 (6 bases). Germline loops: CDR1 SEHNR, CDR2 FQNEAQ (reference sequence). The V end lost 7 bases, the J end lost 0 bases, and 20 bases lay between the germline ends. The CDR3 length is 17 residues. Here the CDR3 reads CASTVIRPAGSTDTQYF. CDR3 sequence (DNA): TGTGCCAGCACCGTTATCCGCCCAGCGGGTAGCACAGATACGCAGTATTTT.

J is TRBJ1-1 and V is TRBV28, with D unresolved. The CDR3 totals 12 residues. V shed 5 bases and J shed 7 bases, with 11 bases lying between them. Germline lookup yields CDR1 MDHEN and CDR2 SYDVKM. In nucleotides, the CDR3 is TGTGCCAGCAGTGGCGGGGAACGTGAAGCTTTCTTT. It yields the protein CASSGGEREAFF.

CDR3 DNA sequence: TGTGCCAGCAGCCTAGCGGGCGGGGGGGCCAACGTCCTGACTTTC. This encodes CASSLAGGGANVLTF. The chain uses TRBV3-1 (or the pseudogene TRBV3-2) and TRBJ2-6; 7 positions agree with TRBD2. V was clipped by 4 bases and J by 4 bases; unmatched bases: 4. The CDR3 consists of 15 residues. CDR1 is LGHDT and CDR2 is YNNKEL in the germline V gene (reference sequence).

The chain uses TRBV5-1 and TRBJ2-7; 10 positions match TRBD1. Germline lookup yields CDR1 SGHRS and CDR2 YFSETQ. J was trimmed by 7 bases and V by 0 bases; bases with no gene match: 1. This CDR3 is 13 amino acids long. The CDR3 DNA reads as TGCGCCAGCAGCTTGGGGGACAGGGGAGAGCAGTACTTC. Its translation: CASSLGDRGEQYF.

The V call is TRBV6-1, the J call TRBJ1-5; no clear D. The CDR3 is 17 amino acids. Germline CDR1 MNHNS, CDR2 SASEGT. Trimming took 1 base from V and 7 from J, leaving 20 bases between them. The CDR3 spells CASSEVWGGGVGQPQHF. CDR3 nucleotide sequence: TGTGCCAGCAGTGAAGTCTGGGGTGGTGGGGTCGGGCAGCCCCAGCATTTT.

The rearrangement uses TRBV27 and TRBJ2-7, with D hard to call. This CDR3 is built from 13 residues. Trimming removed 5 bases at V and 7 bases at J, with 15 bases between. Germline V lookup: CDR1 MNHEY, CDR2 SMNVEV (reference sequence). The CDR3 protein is CASSPREDREQYF. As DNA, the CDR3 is TGTGCCAGCAGTCCCAGAGAGGATAGAGAGCAGTACTTC.

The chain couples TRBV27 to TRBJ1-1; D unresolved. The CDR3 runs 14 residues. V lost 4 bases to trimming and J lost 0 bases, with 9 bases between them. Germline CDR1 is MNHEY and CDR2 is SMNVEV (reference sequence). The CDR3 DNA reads TGTGCCAGCAGTTGGGGTCATTTGAACACTGAAGCTTTCTTT. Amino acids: CASSWGHLNTEAFF.

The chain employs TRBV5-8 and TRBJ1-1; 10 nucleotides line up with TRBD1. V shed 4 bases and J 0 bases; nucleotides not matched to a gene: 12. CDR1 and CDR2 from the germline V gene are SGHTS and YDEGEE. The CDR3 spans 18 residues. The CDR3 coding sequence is TGTGCCAGCAGCCTAGACGTCCGGGACAGGGGAATGAACACTGAAGCTTTCTTT. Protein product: CASSLDVRDRGMNTEAFF.

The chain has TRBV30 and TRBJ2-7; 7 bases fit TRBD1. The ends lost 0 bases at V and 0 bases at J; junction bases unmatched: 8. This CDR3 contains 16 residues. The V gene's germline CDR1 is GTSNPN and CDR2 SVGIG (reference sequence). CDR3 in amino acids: CAWSVGQVRFSYEQYF. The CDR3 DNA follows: TGTGCCTGGAGTGTCGGACAGGTCCGCTTCTCCTACGAGCAGTACTTC.